This T cell receptor beta chain was captured by sequencing in a study of blood T cell repertoires in COVID-19. Germline V gives CDR1 SGHRS, CDR2 YFSETQ. CDR3 length: 17 amino acids. V was clipped by 0 bases and J by 6 bases; unmatched bases: 10. Authors' analysis steps: Amplified reference gene primers provided the basis for estimating nucleated cell counts. Some clones are missing from TCRdb's copy, which holds only in-frame ones; the method was immunoSEQ multiplex PCR. D and trimming come from the DNA, and the V and J calls and clone size come from that table. The repertoire holds approximately 150,000 clones, with approximately 84% as singletons.

The chain recombines TRBV5-1 with TRBJ2-2, with 8 bases matching TRBD2. The TCR was taken from a woman aged 45-65 years with COVID-19, enrolled during active disease. The material sequenced was peripheral blood. The CDR3, as DNA: TGCGCCAGCAGCTTGGATTTGGAGCGGGGGAGGGCCGGGGAGCTGTTTTTT. Residues: CASSLDLERGRAGELFF. Together with reference TRBV5-1 and TRBJ2-2, the CDR3 gives the full variable domain: KAGVTQTPRYLIKTRGQQVTLSCSPISGHRSVSWYQQTPGQGLQFLFEYFSETQRNKGNFPGRFSGRQFSNSRSEMNVSTLELGDSALYLCASSLDLERGRAGELFFGEGSRLTVL.